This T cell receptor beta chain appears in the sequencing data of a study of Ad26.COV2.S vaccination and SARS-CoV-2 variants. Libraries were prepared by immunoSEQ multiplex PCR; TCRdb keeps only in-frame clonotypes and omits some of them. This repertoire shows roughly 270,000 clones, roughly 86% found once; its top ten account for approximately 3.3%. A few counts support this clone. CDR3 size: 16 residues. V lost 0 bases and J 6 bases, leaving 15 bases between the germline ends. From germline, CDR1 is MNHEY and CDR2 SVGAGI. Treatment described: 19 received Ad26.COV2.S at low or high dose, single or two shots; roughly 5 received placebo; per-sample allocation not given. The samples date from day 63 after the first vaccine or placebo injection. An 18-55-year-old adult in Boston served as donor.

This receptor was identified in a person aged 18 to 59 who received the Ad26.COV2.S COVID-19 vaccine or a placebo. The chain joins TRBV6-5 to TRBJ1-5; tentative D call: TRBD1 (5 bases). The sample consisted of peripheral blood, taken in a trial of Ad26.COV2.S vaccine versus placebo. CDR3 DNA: TGTGCCAGCAGTTACTCCGCTGGTGCCGGGGCTCAGCCCCAGCATTTT. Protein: CASSYSAGAGAQPQHF.